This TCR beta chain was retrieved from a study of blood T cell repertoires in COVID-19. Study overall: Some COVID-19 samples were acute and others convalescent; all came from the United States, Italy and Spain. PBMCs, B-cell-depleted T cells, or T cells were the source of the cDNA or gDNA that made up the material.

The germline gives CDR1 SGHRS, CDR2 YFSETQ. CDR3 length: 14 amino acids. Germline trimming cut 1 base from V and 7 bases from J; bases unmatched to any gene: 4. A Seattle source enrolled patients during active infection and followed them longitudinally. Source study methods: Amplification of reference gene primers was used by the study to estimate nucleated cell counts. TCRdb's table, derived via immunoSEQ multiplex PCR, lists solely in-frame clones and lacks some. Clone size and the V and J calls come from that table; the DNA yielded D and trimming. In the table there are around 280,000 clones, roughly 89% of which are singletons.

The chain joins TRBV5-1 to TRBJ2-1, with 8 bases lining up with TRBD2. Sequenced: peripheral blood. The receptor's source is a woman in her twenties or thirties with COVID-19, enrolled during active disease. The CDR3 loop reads CASSLFSGVNEQFF. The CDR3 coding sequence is TGCGCCAGCAGCTTGTTTAGCGGGGTTAATGAGCAGTTCTTC.